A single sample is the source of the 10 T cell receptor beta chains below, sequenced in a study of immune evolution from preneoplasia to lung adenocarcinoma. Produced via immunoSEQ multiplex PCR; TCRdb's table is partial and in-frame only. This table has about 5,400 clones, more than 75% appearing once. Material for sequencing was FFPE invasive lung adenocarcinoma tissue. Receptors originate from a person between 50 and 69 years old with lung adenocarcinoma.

The CDR3 bases are TGTGCCAGCAGCTTGATTGTCCCGACAGGGGACGCAGATACGCAGTATTTT. Amino acid sequence: CASSLIVPTGDADTQYF. This sequence joins TRBV7-3 and TRBJ2-3; 8 bases are a match to TRBD1. Trimming at V came to 3 bases and at J to 4 bases, leaving 12 bases not matched to a gene. Germline CDR1 and CDR2: SGHTA and FQGTGA. CDR3 length: 17 amino acids.

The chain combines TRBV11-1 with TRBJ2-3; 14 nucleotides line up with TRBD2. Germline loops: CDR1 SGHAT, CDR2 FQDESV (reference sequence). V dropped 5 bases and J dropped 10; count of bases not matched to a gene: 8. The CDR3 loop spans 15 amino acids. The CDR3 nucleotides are TGTGCCAGCAGCGTCGGGACTAGCGGGAGATATCCGCAGTATTTT. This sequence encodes CASSVGTSGRYPQYF.

The CDR3 nucleotides read TGTGCCAGCAGTTACGACTGGAACTCCTACAATGAGCAGTTCTTC. Translated: CASSYDWNSYNEQFF. This chain joins TRBV27 and TRBJ2-1; the D is unclear. V was clipped by 4 bases and J by 0 bases, with 10 bases between them. CDR1 and CDR2 (germline): MNHEY, SMNVEV (reference sequence). This CDR3 has 15 amino acids.

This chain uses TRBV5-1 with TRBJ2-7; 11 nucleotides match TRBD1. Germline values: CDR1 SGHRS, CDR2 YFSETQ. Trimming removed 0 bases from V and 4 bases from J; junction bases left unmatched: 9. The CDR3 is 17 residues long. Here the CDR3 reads CASSLGLGQGAVYEQYF. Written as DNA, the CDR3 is TGCGCCAGCAGCTTGGGGTTAGGACAGGGGGCTGTGTACGAGCAGTACTTC.

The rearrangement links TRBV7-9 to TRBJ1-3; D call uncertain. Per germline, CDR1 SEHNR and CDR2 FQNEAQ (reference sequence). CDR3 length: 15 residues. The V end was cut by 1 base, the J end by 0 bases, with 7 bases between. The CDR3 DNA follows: TGTGCCAGCAGCTTAGAACCCCACTCTGGAAACACCATATATTTT. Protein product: CASSLEPHSGNTIYF.

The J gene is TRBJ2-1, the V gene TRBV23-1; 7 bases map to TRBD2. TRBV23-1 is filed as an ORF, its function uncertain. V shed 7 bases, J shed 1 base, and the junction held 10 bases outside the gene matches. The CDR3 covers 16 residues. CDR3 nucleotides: TGCGCCAGCATCTCTGAAGCGGGAAGGTCCTACAATGAGCAGTTCTTC. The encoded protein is CASISEAGRSYNEQFF.

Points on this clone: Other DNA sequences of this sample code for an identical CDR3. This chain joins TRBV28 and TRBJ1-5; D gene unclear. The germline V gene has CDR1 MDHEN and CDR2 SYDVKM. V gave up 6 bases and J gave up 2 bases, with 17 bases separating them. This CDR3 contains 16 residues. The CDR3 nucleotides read TGTGCCAGCAGCGTGCCACCGGGTTCCGGCAATCAGCCCCAGCATTTT. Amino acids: CASSVPPGSGNQPQHF.

The CDR3: CASSRGLVRGTGELFF. The CDR3 bases are TGTGCCAGCAGCCGAGGACTAGTAAGAGGCACCGGGGAGCTGTTTTTT. The J gene is TRBJ2-2, the V gene TRBV5-6, with 7 bases matching TRBD2. The length of the CDR3 is 16 residues. Looked up from germline, CDR1 is SGHDT and CDR2 is YYEEEE. V lost 4 bases, J lost 4 bases, and 10 bases stayed unmatched.

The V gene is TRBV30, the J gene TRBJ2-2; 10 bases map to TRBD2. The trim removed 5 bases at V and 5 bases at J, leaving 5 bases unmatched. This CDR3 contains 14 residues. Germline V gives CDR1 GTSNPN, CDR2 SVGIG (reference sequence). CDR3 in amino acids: CAWSAGGVTGELFF. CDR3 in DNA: TGTGCCTGGTCAGCGGGAGGGGTGACCGGGGAGCTGTTTTTT. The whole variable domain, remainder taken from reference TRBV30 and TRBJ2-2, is SQTIHQWPATLVQPVGSPLSLECTVEGTSNPNLYWYRQAAGRGLQLLFYSVGIGQISSEVPQNLSASRPQDRQFILSSKKLLLSDSGFYLCAWSAGGVTGELFFGEGSRLTVL.

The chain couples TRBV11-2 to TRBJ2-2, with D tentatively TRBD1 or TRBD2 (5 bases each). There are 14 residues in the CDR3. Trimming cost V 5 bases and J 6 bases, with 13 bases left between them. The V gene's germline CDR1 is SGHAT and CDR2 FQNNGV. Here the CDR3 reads CASSTTRGSGELFF. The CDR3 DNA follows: TGTGCCAGCAGCACTACTAGGGGCTCCGGGGAGCTGTTTTTT.